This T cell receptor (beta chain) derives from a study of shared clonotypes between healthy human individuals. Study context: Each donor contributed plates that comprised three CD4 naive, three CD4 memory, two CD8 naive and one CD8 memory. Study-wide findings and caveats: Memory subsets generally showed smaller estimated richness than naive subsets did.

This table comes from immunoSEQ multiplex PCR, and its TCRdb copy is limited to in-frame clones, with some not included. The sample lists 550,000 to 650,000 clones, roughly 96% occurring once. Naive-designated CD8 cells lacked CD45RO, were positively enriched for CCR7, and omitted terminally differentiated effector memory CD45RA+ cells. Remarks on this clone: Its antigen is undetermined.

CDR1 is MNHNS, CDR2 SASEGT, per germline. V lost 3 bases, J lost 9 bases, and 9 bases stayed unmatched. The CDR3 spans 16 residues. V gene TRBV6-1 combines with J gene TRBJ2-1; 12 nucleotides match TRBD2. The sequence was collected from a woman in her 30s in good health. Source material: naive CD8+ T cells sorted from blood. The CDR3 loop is CASSEPRLAGVGEQFF. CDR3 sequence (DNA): TGTGCCAGCAGTGAGCCCAGACTAGCGGGAGTAGGTGAGCAGTTCTTC.